Following are 15 T cell receptor beta chains from one sample sequenced in a study of blood T cell repertoires in COVID-19. The protocol was immunoSEQ multiplex PCR, while the TCRdb copy is restricted to in-frame clones and leaves out a portion. This sample yields about 200,000 clones, of which 75% to 85% are seen a single time; 7.5% to 9.5% belongs to the top ten. Material: peripheral blood. These TCRs come from a woman of 80 years or more with COVID-19, enrolled during active disease.

The V and J genes are TRBV5-1 and TRBJ1-2, with D possibly matching TRBD1 (6 bases). Trimming stripped 1 base from V and 0 bases from J, with 10 bases between. This CDR3 region has 15 residues. Germline CDR1 SGHRS, CDR2 YFSETQ. The CDR3 here is CASSLYQGSNYGYTF. The CDR3 DNA is TGCGCCAGCAGCTTGTACCAGGGGTCTAACTATGGCTACACCTTC.

The genes are TRBV11-2 and TRBJ1-1; D is unresolved. The V gene lost 4 bases and the J gene lost 2 bases, with 17 bases spanning the gap. The CDR3 extends over 16 amino acids. The germline gives CDR1 SGHAT, CDR2 FQNNGV. The CDR3, as DNA: TGTGCCAGCAGCTCCCCCCCGGGGTACTTAAACACTGAAGCTTTCTTT. Its protein is CASSSPPGYLNTEAFF.

The chain joins TRBV6-1 to TRBJ1-1; maybe TRBD1 (5 bases). Looked up from germline, CDR1 is MNHNS and CDR2 is SASEGT. The V and J ends lost 2 bases and 4 bases respectively, with 11 bases between them. CDR3 length: 14 amino acids. DNA for the CDR3: TGTGCCAGCAGTGAACCAGGGAGGAGCACTGAAGCTTTCTTT. Its protein is CASSEPGRSTEAFF.

The table lists this clone with a few counts. The chain is built from TRBV11-2 and TRBJ1-3, with D possibly TRBD1 on 6 matching bases. Germline CDR1 SGHAT, CDR2 FQNNGV. With 5 bases removed from V and 0 bases from J, the gap between germline ends came to 11 bases. The CDR3 covers 15 residues. The CDR3 bases are TGTGCCAGCAGCGCCGACAGGTTCTCTGGAAACACCATATATTTT. It specifies CASSADRFSGNTIYF.

V and J are TRBV30 and TRBJ2-4, with a weak D call TRBD2 (5 bases). Germline V gives CDR1 GTSNPN, CDR2 SVGIG (reference sequence). The ends were cut back, 1 base at V and 8 bases at J, with 9 bases in the middle. The CDR3 length is 12 residues. Here the CDR3 DNA reads TGTGCCTGGAGTGGAAGCGGAGACATTCAGTACTTC. Its translation: CAWSGSGDIQYF. Variable domain in full (rest from reference TRBV30 and TRBJ2-4): SQTIHQWPATLVQPVGSPLSLECTVEGTSNPNLYWYRQAAGRGLQLLFYSVGIGQISSEVPQNLSASRPQDRQFILSSKKLLLSDSGFYLCAWSGSGDIQYFGAGTRLSVL.

The V gene is TRBV5-6, the J gene TRBJ2-3; 7 bases match TRBD1. This CDR3 contains 15 residues. V dropped 4 bases and J dropped 6; count of bases not matched to a gene: 11. The germline V gene has CDR1 SGHDT and CDR2 YYEEEE. The CDR3, as DNA: TGTGCCAGCAGCCGGACAGGCTCTCGACCGGATACGCAGTATTTT. Protein product: CASSRTGSRPDTQYF.

The J gene is TRBJ1-3, the V gene TRBV29-1, with 7 bases aligning to TRBD1. The J segment lost 5 bases and the V segment lost 1 base, leaving 5 bases of the junction unmatched. This CDR3 region has 14 residues. Germline V lookup: CDR1 SQVTM, CDR2 ANQGSEA. The CDR3 sequence is CSVEVGTERNTIYF. CDR3 nucleotide sequence: TGCAGCGTTGAAGTGGGGACAGAAAGAAACACCATATATTTT.

A note on this clone: The junction shows a germline mismatch at one end, possibly a read error. For the CDR3, the DNA is TGTGCCGGCAGGGGACAGAGCAATCAGCCCCAGCATTTT. It encodes CAGRGQSNQPQHF. This sequence joins TRBV6-5 and TRBJ1-5; 7 bases line up with TRBD1. This CDR3 comprises 13 residues. Looked up from germline, CDR1 is MNHEY and CDR2 is SVGAGI.

This chain joins TRBV12-3 or TRBV12-4 and TRBJ1-2; D not resolved. This CDR3 comprises 12 residues. The V end lost 3 bases, the J end lost 4 bases, and 6 bases lay between the germline ends. Here the CDR3 reads CASSLRAYGYTF. In DNA form, the CDR3 reads TGTGCCAGCAGTTTGCGAGCCTATGGCTACACCTTC.

The rearrangement uses TRBV15 and TRBJ1-2; D not certain. Germline V gene lookup returns CDR1 LNHNV and CDR2 YYDKDF (reference sequence). The germline V and J ends were trimmed by 0 bases and 3 bases, with 8 bases remaining between them. This CDR3 has 14 amino acids. In nucleotides, the CDR3 is TGTGCCACCAGCAGAGATCTCGGGGACTATGGCTACACCTTC. As protein: CATSRDLGDYGYTF.

This clone was observed a few times. The J gene is TRBJ1-2, the V gene TRBV4-1, with TRBD1 matching over 7 bases. This CDR3 has 17 residues. Trimming took 1 base from V and 4 from J; bases not matched to a gene: 12. Germline V lookup: CDR1 MGHRA, CDR2 YSYEKL. As DNA, the CDR3 is TGCGCCAGCAGCCAAGGGATCTCGGGACAGTTTTCCTATGGCTACACCTTC. Translation gives CASSQGISGQFSYGYTF.

This sequence joins TRBV6-5 and TRBJ2-3; 9 bases are shared with TRBD2. The CDR3 runs 15 residues. Germline V gene data show CDR1 as MNHEY and CDR2 as SVGAGI. V dropped 5 bases and J dropped 4; count of bases not matched to a gene: 7. The CDR3 bases are TGTGCCAGCAGTCTCTCGCGGGGGGGCCCAGATACGCAGTATTTT. Its protein is CASSLSRGGPDTQYF.

The chain has TRBV20-1 and TRBJ1-1; D not certain. In germline, CDR1 is DFQATT, CDR2 SNEGSKA (reference sequence). The CDR3 runs to 13 residues. Between the trimmed V and J ends, which lost 6 bases and 4 bases, there was a span of 15 bases. CDR3 nucleotides: TGCAGTGCAAGTCGGCCGGAGGGCACTGAAGCTTTCTTT. Translating it yields CSASRPEGTEAFF.

V gene TRBV4-1 combines with J gene TRBJ1-3; D ambiguous. CDR1 and CDR2 (germline): MGHRA, YSYEKL. The CDR3 has 16 amino acids. Trimming removed 3 bases from V and 4 bases from J, with 16 bases in between. CDR3 region: CASSHLPGMGGNTIYF. The CDR3 DNA follows: TGCGCCAGCAGCCACCTGCCCGGGATGGGAGGAAACACCATATATTTT.

The chain links TRBV19 to TRBJ2-5; TRBD2 might be the D (6 bases). The V end lost 5 bases, the J end lost 2 bases, and 15 bases lay between the germline ends. Germline CDR1 LNHDA, CDR2 SQIVND (reference sequence). The CDR3 spans 15 residues. CDR3 bases: TGTGCCAGTAGTGGACTAAACAGAGCTCAAGAGACCCAGTACTTC. Its translation: CASSGLNRAQETQYF.